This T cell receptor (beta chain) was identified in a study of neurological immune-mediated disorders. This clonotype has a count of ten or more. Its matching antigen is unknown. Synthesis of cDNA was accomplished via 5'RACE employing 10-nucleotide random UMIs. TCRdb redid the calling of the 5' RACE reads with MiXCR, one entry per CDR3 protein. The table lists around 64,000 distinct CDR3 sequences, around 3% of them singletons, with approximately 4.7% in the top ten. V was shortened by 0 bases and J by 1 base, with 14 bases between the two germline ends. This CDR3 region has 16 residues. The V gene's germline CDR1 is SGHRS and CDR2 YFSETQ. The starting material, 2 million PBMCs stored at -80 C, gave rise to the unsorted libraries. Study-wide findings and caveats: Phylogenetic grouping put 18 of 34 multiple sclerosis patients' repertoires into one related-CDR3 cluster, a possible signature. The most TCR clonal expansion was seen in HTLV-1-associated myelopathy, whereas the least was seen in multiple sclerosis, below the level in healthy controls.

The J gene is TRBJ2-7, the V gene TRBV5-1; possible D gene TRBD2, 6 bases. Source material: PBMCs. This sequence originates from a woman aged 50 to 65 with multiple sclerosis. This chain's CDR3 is CASSLGTRTKSYEQYF. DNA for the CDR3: TGCGCCAGCAGCTTGGGGACAAGGACTAAGTCCTACGAGCAGTACTTC.